This T cell receptor (beta chain) was retrieved from a study of cytomegalovirus exposure and HLA in healthy donors. Across the study: A preliminary data release comprised 91 million or so unique TCRs obtained from HLA-typed donors.

A multiplex PCR was run with 60 Vbeta primers and 13 Jbeta primers. Libraries were prepared by immunoSEQ multiplex PCR; TCRdb keeps only in-frame clonotypes and omits some of them. The repertoire has 150,000 to 200,000 clones, around 75% of them found once; the top ten carry less than 5%. Germline V gives CDR1 SEHNR, CDR2 FQNEAQ (reference sequence). Trimming removed 5 bases from V and 4 bases from J; junction bases left unmatched: 10. The CDR3 is 16 amino acids. General study findings and limits: Associated with cytomegalovirus, according to the listing, were approximately 160 TCR beta chains.

On this clone: Its antigen is not identified.

There were likely unrecorded immune exposures, though donors were nominally healthy when sampled. V is TRBV7-9 and J is TRBJ1-5; 8 bases map to TRBD1. What was sequenced was PBMCs. This sequence originates from a male donor in good health and CMV-seronegative. The CDR3, as DNA: TGTGCCAGCAGCCCCGGGACAGGCGGAGGGAATCAGCCCCAGCATTTT. This sequence encodes CASSPGTGGGNQPQHF.